This entry features one TCR beta chain sequence. The target antigen is unknown. Lacking the conserved final phenylalanine or tryptophan, this CDR3 likely reflects a read error. Germline CDR1 is SGHAT and CDR2 is FQNNGV. V lost 7 bases and J lost 0, with 14 bases in between. The CDR3 runs to 15 residues. This entry comes from a study of tumor-infiltrating lymphocytes in primary liver carcinoma. The wider study: Sequencing of the samples generated roughly 3.65 to 7.5 million productive TCRbeta reads, with similar yields across tissue types.

A primer in the constant region served to generate TCR beta cDNA from 450 to 600 ng of total RNA. Sequencing libraries for TCR beta derived from three nested multiplex PCR rounds that used slightly modified ARM-PCR. It was with TRBV1-TRBV30 forward primers and a C-beta reverse primer that the first two PCR rounds were run, at approximately 9 cycles each. TCRdb called the multiplex PCR reads again in MiXCR, with one record for every CDR3 protein. Counted here are 95,000 to 150,000 distinct CDR3 sequences, 60% to 70% occurring once; the ten biggest clones make up over 7%. Total RNA and DNA came together from about 21-30 mg of bulk tissue without cell sorting. Every tumor specimen contained over 75% viable tumor cells. Whole-study results and caveats: Among the pair types, tumor region pairs showed more overlap than tumor-adjacent and tumor-blood pairs.

The sequenced material came from liver tumor tissue from sampling region 1. The subset was: tumor region T1, superior pole. The TCR comes from a woman aged 55-69 years with primary liver carcinoma and hepatitis B virus infection. The V and J genes are TRBV11-2 and TRBJ2-3; the D is unclear. The CDR3 nucleotides are TGTGCCAGCATGCCCTCTGAGACTAGCACAGATACGCAGTATTTG. It is translated as CASMPSETSTDTQYL.